This TCR beta chain was retrieved from a study of blood T cell repertoires in COVID-19. The overall study: Samples of COVID-19 (acute and convalescent) were obtained from the United States, Italy and Spain.

Cohorts were assigned according to the clinical history that participants reported. Each recovered donor of Cohort 3 presented with two negative PCRs, clearance, or symptom resolution. Per the original data handling: Amplifying reference gene primers gave estimates of nucleated cell counts. The protocol was immunoSEQ multiplex PCR, while the TCRdb copy is restricted to in-frame clones and leaves out a portion. That table gives V, J and clone size, and the DNA gave D and trimming. This table holds about 270,000 clones, roughly 86% found once. The CDR3 totals 13 residues. Germline CDR1 MDHEN, CDR2 SYDVKM. Trimming removed 3 bases from V and 3 bases from J, with 8 bases in between.

The chain uses TRBV28 and TRBJ1-2, with D possibly being TRBD1 (5 bases). The TCR originated in a young woman who had recovered from COVID-19. The sequenced sample consisted of PBMCs or T cells enriched from blood (not recorded which). The CDR3 is CASSLGGDYGYTF. The DNA of the CDR3 is TGTGCCAGCAGTTTGGGAGGGGACTATGGCTACACCTTC.